These 27 T cell receptor beta chains originate from one sample sequenced in a study of tissue T cells after allogeneic stem cell transplantation. The table came from immunoSEQ multiplex PCR; TCRdb's copy has only in-frame clones and leaves some out. This sample has about 1,500 clones, with around 81% found just once. Specimen: spleen tissue, collected at autopsy. The receptors were sampled from a male patient aged 40 to 69 with steroid-refractory graft-versus-host disease after an allogeneic stem cell transplant. A share of the T cells may be of graft donor origin.

The J gene is TRBJ1-1, the V gene TRBV5-1; D is possibly TRBD1 (6 bases). V gave up 1 base and J gave up 0 bases, with 16 bases separating them. Germline lookup yields CDR1 SGHRS and CDR2 YFSETQ. The CDR3 runs to 17 residues. The CDR3 DNA is TGCGCCAGCAGCTTGTATTATCCGGCAGGGGTGAACACTGAAGCTTTCTTT. This codes for CASSLYYPAGVNTEAFF.

The V and J genes are TRBV20-1 and TRBJ1-4, with no clear D. The germline gives CDR1 DFQATT, CDR2 SNEGSKA (reference sequence). The V gene lost 2 bases and the J gene lost 8 bases, with 6 bases spanning the gap. This CDR3 is 11 amino acids long. CDR3 residues: CSARPGEKLFF. CDR3 bases: TGCAGTGCTAGACCGGGGGAAAAACTGTTTTTT.

The V gene is TRBV7-8, the J gene TRBJ1-2; TRBD1 agrees at 7 bases. CDR3 length: 14 residues. V shed 2 bases and J 4 bases; nucleotides not matched to a gene: 4. Per the germline V gene, CDR1 is SGHVS and CDR2 is FQNEAQ. Here the CDR3 DNA reads TGTGCCAGCAGCTTACCGGGACAGATCTATGGCTACACCTTC. Translation: CASSLPGQIYGYTF.

The chain combines TRBV4-3 with TRBJ1-4; 9 positions match TRBD1. This CDR3 is 16 amino acids long. Per the germline V gene, CDR1 is LGHNA and CDR2 is YSLEER. V gave up 3 bases and J gave up 5 bases; unmatched junction bases: 7. CDR3 sequence reads: CASSQELGTGNEKLFF. DNA for the CDR3: TGCGCCAGCAGCCAGGAACTCGGGACAGGGAATGAAAAACTGTTTTTT.

The CDR3 sequence is CASSEPGRELGEQYF. CDR3 sequence (DNA): TGCGCCAGCAGCGAACCGGGACGGGAGCTTGGCGAGCAGTACTTC. The chain couples TRBV4-3 to TRBJ2-7; tentative D call: TRBD2 (6 bases). Trimming took off 5 bases at V and 6 bases at J, with 20 bases between the two ends. Germline V gene data show CDR1 as LGHNA and CDR2 as YSLEER. CDR3 length: 15 amino acids.

The genes are TRBV7-6 and TRBJ2-2; 9 bases are a match to TRBD2. Per germline, CDR1 SGHVS and CDR2 FNYEAQ. There are 15 residues in the CDR3. With V trimmed by 0 bases and J by 4 bases, 0 bases remained unmatched. CDR3 DNA: TGTGCCAGCAGCTTAGCGCGGGGGGGCACCGGGGAGCTGTTTTTT. This gives the protein CASSLARGGTGELFF.

This chain joins TRBV19 and TRBJ1-2; tentative D call: TRBD1 (6 bases). From germline, CDR1 is LNHDA and CDR2 SQIVND (reference sequence). This CDR3 contains 15 residues. The V end lost 0 bases, the J end lost 4 bases, and 12 bases lay between the germline ends. The CDR3 sequence is CASSIEPGEPYGYTF. The CDR3 DNA reads as TGTGCCAGTAGTATAGAGCCAGGGGAACCCTATGGCTACACCTTC.

The chain has TRBV9 and TRBJ2-5; tentative D call: TRBD2 (7 bases). V dropped 4 bases and J dropped 4 bases, with 20 bases sitting between them. Germline CDR1 reads SGDLS; CDR2 reads YYNGEE. The CDR3 has 16 residues. The CDR3, as DNA: TGTGCCAGCAGCTGGTGGGCGGGGGCGATGGGAGAGACCCAGTACTTC. This sequence encodes CASSWWAGAMGETQYF.

The rearrangement uses TRBV7-9 and TRBJ1-6; D may be TRBD1 (5 bases). Trimming pared 2 bases from V and 14 bases from J, leaving 13 bases between. Germline V gene sequence: CDR1 SEHNR, CDR2 FQNEAQ (reference sequence). The CDR3 loop spans 13 amino acids. The CDR3 loop reads CASSLTLLGALHF. The DNA of the CDR3 is TGTGCCAGCAGCTTAACCCTCTTAGGGGCCCTCCACTTT.

V usage is TRBV9 and J usage is TRBJ2-2; no firm D call. CDR3 length: 14 amino acids. Trimming took off 4 bases at V and 5 bases at J, with 12 bases between the two ends. Germline CDR1 SGDLS, CDR2 YYNGEE. The CDR3 here is CASSSPIPTGELFF. The CDR3 coding sequence is TGTGCCAGCAGCTCTCCGATCCCAACCGGGGAGCTGTTTTTT. The variable domain in full, completed from reference TRBV9 and TRBJ2-2, reads DSGVTQTPKHLITATGQRVTLRCSPRSGDLSVYWYQQSLDQGLQFLIQYYNGEERAKGNILERFSAQQFPDLHSELNLSSLELGDSALYFCASSSPIPTGELFFGEGSRLTVL.

The V gene is TRBV4-3, the J gene TRBJ2-3; no clear D. From germline, CDR1 is LGHNA and CDR2 YSLEER. The V end lost 2 bases, the J end lost 3 bases, and 3 bases lay between the germline ends. The CDR3 spans 12 residues. DNA of the CDR3: TGCGCCAGCAGCCAAAATACAGATACGCAGTATTTT. It codes for CASSQNTDTQYF.

This sequence joins TRBV20-1 and TRBJ1-2; the D is unclear. Germline loops: CDR1 DFQATT, CDR2 SNEGSKA (reference sequence). Trimming stripped 3 bases from V and 4 bases from J, with 9 bases between. This CDR3 contains 12 residues. As DNA, the CDR3 is TGCAGTGCTAGTGGCAGAGGCTATGGCTACACCTTC. Encoded protein: CSASGRGYGYTF.

This chain uses TRBV24-1 with TRBJ2-1; 13 bases map to TRBD2. Germline V CDR1 and CDR2: KGHDR, SFDVKD. CDR3 length: 17 amino acids. J lost 4 bases, V lost 9 bases, and 11 bases had no gene match. The CDR3 reads CATPLAGGAPTYNEQFF. The CDR3 DNA is TGTGCCACCCCACTAGCGGGGGGGGCCCCGACTTACAATGAGCAGTTCTTC.

The chain links TRBV9 to TRBJ2-1, with 14 bases fitting TRBD2. The V gene's germline CDR1 is SGDLS and CDR2 YYNGEE. The V and J ends lost 3 bases and 2 bases, in that order; junction bases with no gene match: 4. The CDR3 totals 17 residues. In DNA, the CDR3 is TGTGCCAGCAGCGACAGACTAGCGGGGGGGCCCTACAATGAGCAGTTCTTC. Translation gives CASSDRLAGGPYNEQFF.

This sequence joins TRBV27 and TRBJ2-6; perhaps TRBD2 as D (6 bases). The germline V and J ends were trimmed by 2 bases and 0 bases, with 11 bases remaining between them. The CDR3 is 17 residues long. The V gene's germline CDR1 is MNHEY and CDR2 SMNVEV (reference sequence). The CDR3 reads CASSLMGGGSGANVLTF. The CDR3 bases are TGTGCCAGCAGTTTAATGGGGGGAGGCTCTGGGGCCAACGTCCTGACTTTC.

This chain joins TRBV27 and TRBJ2-7, with D tentatively TRBD2 (6 bases). The V end was cut by 5 bases, the J end by 7 bases, with 24 bases between. Germline loops: CDR1 MNHEY, CDR2 SMNVEV (reference sequence). This CDR3 has 16 amino acids. CDR3 in amino acids: CASSRGIPASGREQYF. The CDR3 DNA is TGTGCCAGCAGTCGAGGGATCCCCGCAAGTGGGAGGGAGCAGTACTTC.

The chain carries TRBV28 and TRBJ1-1, with 7 bases lining up with TRBD1. The CDR3 has 14 amino acids. Trimming at V came to 6 bases and at J to 1 base, leaving 5 bases not matched to a gene. Germline V gene data show CDR1 as MDHEN and CDR2 as SYDVKM. The CDR3 sequence is CASRPGQQNTEAFF. For the CDR3, the DNA is TGTGCCAGCAGGCCGGGACAGCAGAACACTGAAGCTTTCTTT.

The rearrangement uses TRBV19 and TRBJ1-2; no firm D call. The ends were cut back, 10 bases at V and 2 bases at J, with 23 bases in the middle. This CDR3 spans 16 amino acids. Germline CDR1 reads LNHDA; CDR2 reads SQIVND (reference sequence). The CDR3 DNA reads as TGTGCCACCGAGTATGAAGCCCCGGGTGACAACTATGGCTACACCTTC. Translated, it gives CATEYEAPGDNYGYTF.

V is TRBV6-2 or TRBV6-3 and J is TRBJ1-2; 9 bases agree with TRBD1. This CDR3 is 14 amino acids long. Trimming took 5 bases from V and 4 from J; bases not matched to a gene: 5. CDR1 is MNHEY and CDR2 is SVGEGT in the germline V gene. CDR3 nucleotides: TGTGCCAGCAGTGCCCGGGACAGGGTCTATGGCTACACCTTC. As protein: CASSARDRVYGYTF.

The chain links TRBV21-1 to TRBJ2-7; the DNA was not used to check the table's D call, TRBD1. TRBV21-1 is termed a pseudogene. This CDR3 spans 14 amino acids. CDR3 DNA sequence: TGTGCCAGCAGCAAAGAGGACAGAACCTACGAGCAGTACTTC. Translation: CASSKEDRTYEQYF.

The genes are TRBV7-9 and TRBJ2-5, with 9 bases lining up with TRBD2. Germline-derived CDR1 and CDR2 are SEHNR and FQNEAQ (reference sequence). The trim removed 5 bases at V and 8 bases at J, leaving 18 bases unmatched. CDR3 length: 17 amino acids. CDR3 DNA sequence: TGTGCCAGCAGCGCTATGGGGGCAGCTAGCGGGGATATAACCCAGTACTTC. Residues: CASSAMGAASGDITQYF.

This clone was recorded a few times. The V and J genes are TRBV23-1 and TRBJ2-3; no firm D call. TRBV23-1 is an ORF, with its function uncertain. Trimming took off 0 bases at V and 2 bases at J, with 12 bases between the two ends. CDR3 length: 16 residues. Here the CDR3 DNA reads TGCGCCAGCAGTCAATCTGAGCACCTCGACACAGATACGCAGTATTTT. Amino acid sequence: CASSQSEHLDTDTQYF.

The chain joins TRBV28 to TRBJ1-4; perhaps TRBD1 as D (6 bases). Trimming took off 3 bases at V and 2 bases at J, with 10 bases between the two ends. Germline CDR1 is MDHEN and CDR2 is SYDVKM. This CDR3 has 15 residues. The CDR3 sequence: CASSFRGQTNEKLFF. The CDR3 region has the DNA TGTGCCAGCAGTTTCAGAGGACAGACTAATGAAAAACTGTTTTTT.

The J gene is TRBJ1-3, the V gene TRBV18; perhaps TRBD1 as D (6 bases). Trimming left V 1 base short and J 0 bases short, with 10 bases between. This CDR3 is 16 amino acids long. Germline V lookup: CDR1 KGHSH, CDR2 LQKENI. This CDR3 reads CASSPLGQSSGNTIYF. DNA of the CDR3: TGTGCCAGCTCACCACTAGGACAGTCCTCTGGAAACACCATATATTTT.

The rearrangement joins TRBV10-3 to TRBJ2-3, with unresolved D. The CDR3 spans 11 residues. V lost 7 bases to trimming and J lost 2 bases, with 4 bases between them. CDR1 and CDR2 (germline): ENHRY, SYGVKD. CDR3: CAIMATDTQYF. The CDR3, as DNA: TGTGCCATCATGGCCACAGATACGCAGTATTTT.

The rearrangement links TRBV10-2 to TRBJ1-2; D is ambiguous. The length of the CDR3 is 13 residues. Trimming stripped 7 bases from V and 6 bases from J, with 15 bases between. In germline, CDR1 is WSHSY, CDR2 SAAADI. The CDR3 DNA sequence: TGCGCCAGCACGGGATGGGGATTTGATGGCTACACCTTC. Protein sequence: CASTGWGFDGYTF.

The chain is built from TRBV14 and TRBJ2-1; perhaps D is TRBD1 or TRBD2 (6 bases each). Germline-derived CDR1 and CDR2 are SGHDN and FVKESK. This CDR3 is 16 amino acids long. V lost 1 base and J 0 bases, leaving 10 bases between the germline ends. The CDR3, as DNA: TGTGCCAGCAGCCAAGTAGGGGGGCACTCCTACAATGAGCAGTTCTTC. This gives the protein CASSQVGGHSYNEQFF.